This T cell receptor beta chain was recovered during a study of control samples from healthy donors and cancer patients. This clone was seen only a few times. Produced via immunoSEQ multiplex PCR; TCRdb's table is partial and in-frame only. The table includes 98,000 or so clones, around 89% detected once. Germline CDR1 is SGHNT and CDR2 is YENEEA. The CDR3 has 13 amino acids. V lost 4 bases, J lost 6 bases, and 13 bases lay in between. The receptor was derived from a woman in her seventies in good health. The chain recombines TRBV11-3 with TRBJ2-7, with D perhaps TRBD1 or TRBD2 (5 bases each). Sequenced input: blood. The DNA for the CDR3 is TGTGCCAGCAGCTCGGACGGGACGCGCGAGCAGTACTTC. Translation: CASSSDGTREQYF.